Sequencing of this T cell receptor (beta chain) was carried out in a study of shared clonotypes between healthy human individuals. Positive CCR7 selection of CD45RO-negative cells yielded the naive CD8 cells, and terminally differentiated effector memory CD45RA+ cells were excluded. Sequencing was performed with immunoSEQ multiplex PCR; in TCRdb, only in-frame clones are kept and a portion is missing. The data contain about 2.2 million clones, approximately 94% of them singletons. This CDR3 spans 17 amino acids. Germline values: CDR1 ENHRY, CDR2 SYGVKD. The V segment lost 5 bases and the J segment 3 bases; nucleotides outside the gene matches: 14.

The TCR comes from a man aged 18-30 years in good health. Some clones in this sample may be carry-over from other donors' samples. Sequencing was done on a sample of naive CD8+ T cells from PBMCs. V usage is TRBV10-3 and J usage is TRBJ2-7; 9 bases align to TRBD1. CDR3 amino acids: CAISLKTGTGSVYEQYF. The CDR3 DNA reads as TGTGCCATCAGTCTCAAGACCGGGACAGGGTCCGTCTACGAGCAGTACTTC.